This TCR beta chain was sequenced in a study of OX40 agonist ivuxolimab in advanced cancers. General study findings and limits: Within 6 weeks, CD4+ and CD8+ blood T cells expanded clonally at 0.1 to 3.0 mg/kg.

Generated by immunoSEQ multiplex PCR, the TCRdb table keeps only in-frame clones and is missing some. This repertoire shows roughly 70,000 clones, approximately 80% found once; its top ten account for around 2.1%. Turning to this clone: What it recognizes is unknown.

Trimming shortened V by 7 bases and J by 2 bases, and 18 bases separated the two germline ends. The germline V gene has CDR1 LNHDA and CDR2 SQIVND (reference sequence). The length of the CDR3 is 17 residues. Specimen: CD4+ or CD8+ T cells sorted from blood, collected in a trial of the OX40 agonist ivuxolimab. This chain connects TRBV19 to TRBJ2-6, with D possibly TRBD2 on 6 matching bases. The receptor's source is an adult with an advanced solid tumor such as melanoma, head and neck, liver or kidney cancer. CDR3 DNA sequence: TGTGCCAGTATGAGGCTAGCGACTTCACCTGGGGCCAACGTCCTGACTTTC. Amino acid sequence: CASMRLATSPGANVLTF.